The 18 T cell receptor beta chains below come from one sample, sequenced in a study of blood T cell repertoires in COVID-19. TCRdb's table, derived via immunoSEQ multiplex PCR, lists solely in-frame clones and lacks some. The sample consists of about 180,000 clones, approximately 86% of them appearing once. Sequencing was performed on peripheral blood. The receptor source for this set is a man older than 75 with COVID-19, enrolled during active disease.

The chain joins TRBV5-5 to TRBJ1-4; D unresolved. The V end lost 0 bases, the J end lost 8 bases, and 17 bases lay between the germline ends. The germline gives CDR1 SGHKS, CDR2 YYEKEE (reference sequence). This CDR3 spans 16 amino acids. The DNA for the CDR3 is TGTGCCAGCAGCTTGGATTTTTCCGTCGGTAGAGAAAAACTGTTTTTT. This encodes CASSLDFSVGREKLFF.

This chain connects TRBV19 to TRBJ2-1; TRBD1 matches at 12 bases. The CDR3 loop spans 14 amino acids. The germline gives CDR1 LNHDA, CDR2 SQIVND (reference sequence). V shed 6 bases and J 8 bases; nucleotides not matched to a gene: 5. CDR3 sequence: CASSGTGGRDEQFF. Written as DNA, the CDR3 is TGTGCCAGTAGCGGGACAGGGGGCCGCGATGAGCAGTTCTTC. The entire variable domain, with the rest obtained from reference TRBV19 and TRBJ2-1, is as follows: DGGITQSPKYLFRKEGQNVTLSCEQNLNHDAMYWYRQDPGQGLRLIYYSQIVNDFQKGDIAEGYSVSREKKESFPLTVTSAQKNPTAFYLCASSGTGGRDEQFFGPGTRLTVL.

The chain uses TRBV2 and TRBJ2-7, with 9 bases lining up with TRBD1. Germline lookup yields CDR1 SNHLY and CDR2 FYNNEI. The CDR3 covers 14 residues. Unmatched junction bases numbered 5, after V lost 5 bases and J lost 3 bases. CDR3 coding DNA: TGTGCCAGCAGTCCCGGGACAGGGAACTACGAGCAGTACTTC. Translated: CASSPGTGNYEQYF. Filled out from reference TRBV2 and TRBJ2-7, the complete variable domain reads EPEVTQTPSHQVTQMGQEVILRCVPISNHLYFYWYRQILGQKVEFLVSFYNNEISEKSEIFDDQFSVERPDGSNFTLKIRSTKLEDSAMYFCASSPGTGNYEQYFGPGTRLTVT.

The chain recombines TRBV5-6 with TRBJ2-5; 7 nucleotides match TRBD1. Germline CDR1 reads SGHDT; CDR2 reads YYEEEE. CDR3 length: 13 amino acids. After removal of 4 bases from V and 5 bases from J, the junction contained 5 bases not matched to a gene. DNA for the CDR3: TGTGCCAGCAGCCTCTCGGACAGGGAGACCCAGTACTTC. Translated: CASSLSDRETQYF.

This chain joins TRBV5-1 and TRBJ2-1, with 8 positions matching TRBD2. Per germline, CDR1 SGHRS and CDR2 YFSETQ. This CDR3 has 15 amino acids. The ends lost 3 bases at V and 8 bases at J; junction bases unmatched: 10. The CDR3 here is CASSSDGGAFDEQFF. The CDR3 nucleotides are TGCGCCAGCAGCTCTGACGGGGGGGCCTTTGATGAGCAGTTCTTC. Together with reference TRBV5-1 and TRBJ2-1, the CDR3 gives the full variable domain: KAGVTQTPRYLIKTRGQQVTLSCSPISGHRSVSWYQQTPGQGLQFLFEYFSETQRNKGNFPGRFSGRQFSNSRSEMNVSTLELGDSALYLCASSSDGGAFDEQFFGPGTRLTVL.

The rearrangement uses TRBV3-1 (or the pseudogene TRBV3-2) and TRBJ1-3; D remains ambiguous. The ends were cut back, 7 bases at V and 0 bases at J, with 10 bases in the middle. The CDR3 sequence is 14 residues long. Looked up from germline, CDR1 is LGHDT and CDR2 is YNNKEL (reference sequence). CDR3 DNA sequence: TGTGCCAGCACCCTCGGGAGCTCTGGAAACACCATATATTTT. Amino acid sequence: CASTLGSSGNTIYF.

V usage is TRBV18 and J usage is TRBJ1-1, with D perhaps matching TRBD1 (5 bases). V was clipped by 2 bases and J by 6 bases, with 10 bases between them. CDR1 and CDR2 (germline): KGHSH, LQKENI. CDR3 length: 13 amino acids. CDR3 protein: CASSPVGGAEAFF. CDR3 DNA sequence: TGTGCCAGCTCACCAGTCGGGGGGGCTGAAGCTTTCTTT.

The gene calls are TRBV2 and TRBJ1-1; D unresolved. There are 12 residues in the CDR3. V was pared by 6 bases and J by 5 bases, with 10 bases between. CDR1 is SNHLY and CDR2 is FYNNEI in the germline V gene. The CDR3 DNA sequence: TGTGCCAGCAGCCTATTCGGGACTGAAGCTTTCTTT. This gives the protein CASSLFGTEAFF.

This chain joins TRBV5-1 and TRBJ2-5, with a possible D match to TRBD2 (6 bases). V lost 0 bases, J lost 1 base, and 13 bases lay in between. CDR3 size: 16 residues. Germline V lookup: CDR1 SGHRS, CDR2 YFSETQ. The CDR3 DNA is TGCGCCAGCAGCTTGGCTTCGCGGGGCCCCCAAGAGACCCAGTACTTC. Translation: CASSLASRGPQETQYF.

CDR3 coding DNA: TGTGCCAGCAGCTTATGCCCGAGCTTGGGCGGGGCCTACAATGAGCAGTTCTTC. This codes for CASSLCPSLGGAYNEQFF. The rearrangement links TRBV7-7 to TRBJ2-1, with D maybe TRBD2 (6 bases). This CDR3 has 18 amino acids. V was clipped by 2 bases and J by 2 bases, with 19 bases between them. Germline CDR1 reads SSHAT; CDR2 reads FNYEAQ (reference sequence).

The chain recombines TRBV5-1 with TRBJ1-1, with TRBD1 matching 11 bases. The V gene's germline CDR1 is SGHRS and CDR2 YFSETQ. Trimming removed 4 bases from V and 6 bases from J; junction bases left unmatched: 5. CDR3 length: 14 amino acids. The CDR3 sequence: CASSRGQGGSEAFF. CDR3 bases: TGCGCCAGCAGCAGGGGACAGGGGGGGTCTGAAGCTTTCTTT.

The chain joins TRBV6-2 or TRBV6-3 to TRBJ1-2; the match to TRBD1 covers 8 bases. Germline V gene data show CDR1 as MNHEY and CDR2 as SVGEGT. V dropped 2 bases and J dropped 6; count of bases not matched to a gene: 5. CDR3 size: 14 residues. In nucleotides, the CDR3 is TGTGCCAGCAGTTACGCAGGGGGCTCTGATGGCTACACCTTC. Its protein product is CASSYAGGSDGYTF.

The rearrangement links TRBV7-8 to TRBJ2-3; the match to TRBD2 covers 15 bases. The germline V gene has CDR1 SGHVS and CDR2 FQNEAQ. The trim removed 4 bases at V and 1 base at J, leaving 12 bases unmatched. The CDR3 is made up of 20 amino acids. The CDR3 region has the DNA TGTGCCAGCAGCTACGATCCTAGGACTAGCGGGGGGGCGGGCACAGATACGCAGTATTTT. Translated: CASSYDPRTSGGAGTDTQYF.

This clone was seen a handful of times. This sequence joins TRBV7-9 and TRBJ1-5, with D perhaps matching TRBD1 (5 bases). This CDR3 spans 16 amino acids. Per the germline V gene, CDR1 is SEHNR and CDR2 is FQNEAQ (reference sequence). V gave up 3 bases and J gave up 1 base, with 13 bases separating them. The CDR3 sequence is CASSLGGASSNQPQHF. In nucleotides, the CDR3 is TGTGCCAGCAGCTTGGGAGGGGCGAGCAGCAATCAGCCCCAGCATTTT.

The rearrangement joins TRBV12-5 to TRBJ2-5; D is ambiguous. Germline-derived CDR1 and CDR2 are LGHNT and FRNRAP. Trimming left V 7 bases short and J 4 bases short, with 7 bases between. The CDR3 loop spans 11 amino acids. In DNA, the CDR3 is TGTGCTAGTGCCGCGCTAGAGACCCAGTACTTC. Amino acids: CASAALETQYF.

This clone was observed once. The chain joins TRBV25-1 to TRBJ1-5; D might be TRBD1 (5 bases). There are 14 residues in the CDR3. CDR1 is MGHDK and CDR2 is SYGVNS in the germline V gene. Trimming took 5 bases from V and 0 from J, leaving 8 bases between them. The CDR3 spells CASSPDSSNQPQHF. CDR3 bases: TGTGCCAGCAGTCCCGACAGTAGCAATCAGCCCCAGCATTTT.

V gene TRBV13 combines with J gene TRBJ2-3, with TRBD2 matching 7 bases. Germline V gives CDR1 PRHDT, CDR2 FYEKMQ (reference sequence). Trimming at V came to 1 base and at J to 2 bases, leaving 9 bases not matched to a gene. This CDR3 region has 17 residues. Here the CDR3 DNA reads TGTGCCAGCAGCTTAGCTCCTAGCGGAATATCCACAGATACGCAGTATTTT. It codes for CASSLAPSGISTDTQYF. The full variable domain, its missing parts supplied by reference TRBV13 and TRBJ2-3, is AAGVIQSPRHLIKEKRETATLKCYPIPRHDTVYWYQQGPGQDPQFLISFYEKMQSDKGSIPDRFSAQQFSDYHSELNMSSLELGDSALYFCASSLAPSGISTDTQYFGPGTRLTVL.

This clone showed up just a few times. The rearrangement joins TRBV3-1 (or the pseudogene TRBV3-2) to TRBJ2-2; 9 bases agree with TRBD1. The CDR3 runs 14 residues. Per germline, CDR1 LGHDT and CDR2 YNNKEL (reference sequence). V shed 4 bases and J 7 bases; nucleotides not matched to a gene: 4. The CDR3 DNA follows: TGTGCCAGCAGCCCGGGGACAGGGTACGGGGAGCTGTTTTTT. Translation: CASSPGTGYGELFF.